The sequence of this T cell receptor (beta chain) was determined in a study of blood T cell repertoires in COVID-19. Clones were sequenced by immunoSEQ multiplex PCR, and TCRdb holds only the in-frame ones, with some missing. Here the sample spans fewer than 200,000 clones, almost 85% being singletons. The receptor comes from a man between 40 and 49 years old who had recovered from COVID-19. Specimen: peripheral blood.

CDR3 sequence reads: CASSSGLNYGYTF. In DNA, the CDR3 is TGTGCCAGCAGTTCCGGACTTAACTATGGCTACACCTTC. V gene TRBV28 combines with J gene TRBJ1-2; D call uncertain. Germline V gene sequence: CDR1 MDHEN, CDR2 SYDVKM. V shed 4 bases and J shed 1 base, with 7 bases lying between them. The CDR3 runs to 13 residues.